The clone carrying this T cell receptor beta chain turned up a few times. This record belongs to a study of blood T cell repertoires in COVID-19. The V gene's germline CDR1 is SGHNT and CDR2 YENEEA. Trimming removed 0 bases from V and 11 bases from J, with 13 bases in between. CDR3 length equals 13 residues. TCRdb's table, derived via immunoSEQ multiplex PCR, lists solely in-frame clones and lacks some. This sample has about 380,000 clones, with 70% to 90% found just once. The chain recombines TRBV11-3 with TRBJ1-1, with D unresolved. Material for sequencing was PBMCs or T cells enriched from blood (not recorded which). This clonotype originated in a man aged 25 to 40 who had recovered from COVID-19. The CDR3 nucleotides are TGTGCCAGCAGCTTAGATCCTCGCGAGGCGGCTTTCTTT. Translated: CASSLDPREAAFF.